Detailed here is one T cell receptor beta chain. TCRdb recomputed calls from the reads with MiXCR, one row per CDR3 protein. The sample carries 170,000 or so distinct CDR3 sequences, 17% recorded once. These data belong to a study of T cell repertoires in cytomegalovirus infection. V lost 6 bases and J lost 7, with 16 bases in between. There are 13 residues in the CDR3. Germline CDR1 SEHNR, CDR2 FQNEAQ (reference sequence). The receptor was derived from a human donor in good health (CMV status not recorded). Some clones in this sample may be carry-over from other donors' samples. The chain employs TRBV7-9 and TRBJ2-7; D not resolved. Sequenced input: CD8+ T cells from PBMCs. The CDR3 region is CASSFSTPGEQYF. In DNA form, the CDR3 reads TGTGCCAGCAGTTTTTCTACTCCCGGGGAGCAGTACTTC.